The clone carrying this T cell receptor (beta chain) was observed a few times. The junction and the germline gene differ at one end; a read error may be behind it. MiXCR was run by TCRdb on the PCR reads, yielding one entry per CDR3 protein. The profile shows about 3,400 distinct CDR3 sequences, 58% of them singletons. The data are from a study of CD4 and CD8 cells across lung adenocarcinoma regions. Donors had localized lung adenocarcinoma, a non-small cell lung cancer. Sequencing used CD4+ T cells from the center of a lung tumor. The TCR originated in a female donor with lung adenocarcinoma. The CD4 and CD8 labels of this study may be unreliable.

In nucleotides, the CDR3 is TGTGCGGGCAGTGGGGGTAGTGGCCCAGATACGCAGTACTTT. Protein product: CAGSGGSGPDTQYF. The chain uses TRBV6-1 and TRBJ2-3; D may be TRBD1 or TRBD2 (5 bases each). Per germline, CDR1 MNHNS and CDR2 SASEGT. The CDR3 has 14 residues.